The clone carrying this T cell receptor (beta chain) was detected only once. Data came from immunoSEQ multiplex PCR; TCRdb stores just in-frame clones and leaves some out. The repertoire consists of approximately 170,000 clones, with more than 80% occurring once and the leading ten covering 3% to 5%. This sample was included in a study of T cell responses to AZD1222 COVID-19 vaccine. CDR1 WNHNN and CDR2 SYGVQD come from the germline V gene (reference sequence). The CDR3 extends over 12 amino acids. V lost 5 bases and J 1 base, leaving 5 bases between the germline ends. J is TRBJ1-2 and V is TRBV10-1, with D hard to call. The source was peripheral blood, collected on day 0 of AZD1222 vaccination. This TCR was recovered from an adult in good health. In DNA, the CDR3 is TGCGCCAGCAGTCAGGATAACTATGGCTACACCTTC. It specifies CASSQDNYGYTF.